The clone carrying this T cell receptor (beta chain) turned up a few times. Germline values: CDR1 DFQATT, CDR2 SNEGSKA (reference sequence). This CDR3 contains 13 residues. The time point: blood at routine non-recurrence follow-up after resection. From tumor, nontumor lung or frozen PBMC, whole RNA was taken unsorted for sequencing. Every molecule of TCR cDNA had its own unique molecular identifier. In TCRdb, the 5' RACE reads were re-called with MiXCR into one record per CDR3 protein. The sample shows roughly 72,000 distinct CDR3 sequences, approximately 8.9% of them seen only once. This specimen belongs to a study of spatial heterogeneity in lung cancer. The overall study: The approximately 79 donors had untreated early-stage non-small cell lung cancer. Where present, follow-up PBMC were sequenced a median of roughly two years after resection.

The material was PBMCs, obtained at follow-up. This chain uses TRBV20-1 with TRBJ2-2; D unclear. The sequence was obtained from a female donor with early-stage non-small cell lung cancer. CDR3 nucleotide sequence: TGCAGCACCGCCGGCCTTTACACCGGGGAGCTGTTTTTT. Amino acid sequence: CSTAGLYTGELFF.